This T cell receptor (beta chain) is drawn from a study of T-cell memory formation after mild COVID-19. In germline, CDR1 is SGHTA, CDR2 FQGNSA. Trimming shortened V by 3 bases and J by 4 bases, and 9 bases separated the two germline ends. The CDR3 has 14 amino acids. TCRdb passed the 5' RACE reads through MiXCR, listing each CDR3 protein once. Counted here are around 180,000 distinct CDR3 sequences, under 20% occurring once; the ten biggest clones make up more than 3%. The sequenced sample consisted of PBMCs or a T cell subset sorted from them (not recorded which). J is TRBJ1-4 and V is TRBV7-2; D is unclear. The TCR was taken from a man between 18 and 35 years old who had mild COVID-19 (a few samples of this study predate the infection). Cell type and time point are not known. The CDR3 DNA reads TGTGCCAGCAGCTTTTCATCGGTTAATGAAAAACTGTTTTTT. It specifies CASSFSSVNEKLFF.